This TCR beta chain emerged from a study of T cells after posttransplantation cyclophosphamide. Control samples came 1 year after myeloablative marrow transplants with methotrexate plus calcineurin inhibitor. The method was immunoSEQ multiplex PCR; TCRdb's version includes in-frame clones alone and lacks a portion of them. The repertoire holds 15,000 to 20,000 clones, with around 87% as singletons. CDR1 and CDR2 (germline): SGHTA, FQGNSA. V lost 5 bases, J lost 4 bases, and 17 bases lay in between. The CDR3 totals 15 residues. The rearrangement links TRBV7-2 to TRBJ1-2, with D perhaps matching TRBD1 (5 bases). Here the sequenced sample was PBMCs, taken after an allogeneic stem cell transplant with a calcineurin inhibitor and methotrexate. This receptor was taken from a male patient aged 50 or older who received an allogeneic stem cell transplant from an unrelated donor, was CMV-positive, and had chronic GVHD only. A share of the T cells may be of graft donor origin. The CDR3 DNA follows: TGTGCCAGCAGCCCGGAACCTCAGGGCTCCTATGGCTACACCTTC. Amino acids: CASSPEPQGSYGYTF.